What follows are 22 T cell receptor beta chains derived from one specimen sequenced in a study of blood T cell repertoires in COVID-19. Method: immunoSEQ multiplex PCR; TCRdb's copy keeps in-frame clones and lacks some. The data hold around 250,000 clones, with roughly 87% observed a single time. Sample: peripheral blood. Receptor source: a human donor in a cohort sampled during active COVID-19.

J is TRBJ1-1 and V is TRBV27; no reliable D call. Germline lookup yields CDR1 MNHEY and CDR2 SMNVEV (reference sequence). The length of the CDR3 is 13 residues. V gave up 8 bases and J gave up 0 bases, with 10 bases separating them. The CDR3 loop reads CASSRVMNTEAFF. CDR3 nucleotide sequence: TGTGCCAGCTCGAGGGTTATGAACACTGAAGCTTTCTTT.

This chain links TRBV7-2 with TRBJ2-1; 11 bases fit TRBD1. CDR3 length: 16 residues. CDR1 is SGHTA, CDR2 FQGNSA, per germline. J lost 14 bases, V lost 5 bases, and 17 bases had no gene match. The CDR3 nucleotides read TGTGCCAGCAGCCGTACGGGACAGGGGGTGTTCCTACGGGAGTTCTTC. It codes for CASSRTGQGVFLREFF.

Written as DNA, the CDR3 is TGCGCCAGCAGCCAAGTGTGGGCCATTTATAATTCACCCCTCCACTTT. Its protein product is CASSQVWAIYNSPLHF. The chain is built from TRBV4-3 and TRBJ1-6, with no clear D. Deletions cut 1 base from V and 4 bases from J, with 11 bases between. This CDR3 is 16 amino acids long. Germline V gene sequence: CDR1 LGHNA, CDR2 YSLEER.

V is TRBV7-6 and J is TRBJ1-2, with 9 bases aligning to TRBD1. This CDR3 contains 15 residues. The germline CDR1 and CDR2 sequences are SGHVS and FNYEAQ. Losses at the gene ends were 11 bases for V and 2 bases for J; bases not matched to a gene: 12. CDR3 in amino acids: CAHKTGQGRNYGYTF. Written as DNA, the CDR3 is TGTGCCCATAAGACCGGACAGGGGAGAAACTATGGCTACACCTTC. The full variable domain, with the rest looked up from reference TRBV7-6 and TRBJ1-2, is GAGVSQSPRYKVTKRGQDVALRCDPISGHVSLYWYRQALGQGPEFLTYFNYEAQQDKSGLPNDRFSAERPEGSISTLTIQRTEQRDSAMYRCAHKTGQGRNYGYTFGSGTRLTVV.

The rearrangement links TRBV28 to TRBJ2-7; D might be TRBD1 (6 bases). CDR1 is MDHEN, CDR2 SYDVKM, per germline. The CDR3 loop spans 13 amino acids. V was trimmed by 4 bases and J by 5 bases, leaving 12 bases between them. CDR3 residues: CASSYWRQDEQYF. The CDR3 coding sequence is TGTGCCAGCAGTTACTGGAGACAGGACGAGCAGTACTTC.

The rearrangement joins TRBV5-6 to TRBJ2-1, with D perhaps matching TRBD2 (6 bases). This CDR3 is built from 16 residues. Germline lookup yields CDR1 SGHDT and CDR2 YYEEEE. The germline V and J ends were trimmed by 1 base and 8 bases, with 19 bases remaining between them. CDR3 region: CASSLLGGGAEDEQFF. In DNA form, the CDR3 reads TGTGCCAGCAGCTTGTTGGGGGGTGGCGCCGAGGATGAGCAGTTCTTC.

The V and J genes are TRBV18 and TRBJ2-7, with TRBD1 as a possible D gene (6 bases). The CDR3 has 14 amino acids. Germline-derived CDR1 and CDR2 are KGHSH and LQKENI. V was clipped by 3 bases and J by 7 bases, with 16 bases between them. DNA for the CDR3: TGTGCCAGCTCACCTGGGGCAGGGGCGCCGGAGCAGTACTTC. Its protein product is CASSPGAGAPEQYF.

This clone appeared once. The J gene is TRBJ2-7, the V gene TRBV13, with 10 nucleotides matching TRBD2. The germline V gene encodes CDR1 PRHDT and CDR2 FYEKMQ (reference sequence). V trimming: 2 bases; J trimming: 6 bases; junction bases outside the gene matches: 4. This CDR3 region has 14 residues. CDR3 DNA sequence: TGTGCCAGCAGCTTACTAGCGGGAGTCGGCGAGCAGTACTTC. It specifies CASSLLAGVGEQYF. The full variable domain, rest sourced from reference TRBV13 and TRBJ2-7, is AAGVIQSPRHLIKEKRETATLKCYPIPRHDTVYWYQQGPGQDPQFLISFYEKMQSDKGSIPDRFSAQQFSDYHSELNMSSLELGDSALYFCASSLLAGVGEQYFGPGTRLTVT.

This sequence joins TRBV14 and TRBJ2-7; maybe TRBD1 (6 bases). Germline values: CDR1 SGHDN, CDR2 FVKESK. Trimming took off 5 bases at V and 2 bases at J, with 19 bases between the two ends. The CDR3 is 16 residues long. For the CDR3, the DNA is TGTGCCAGCAGCTGGACAGCCCTCAAAACCCCCTACGAGCAGTACTTC. Residues: CASSWTALKTPYEQYF.

The chain uses TRBV30 and TRBJ1-5; weak D call: TRBD1 (6 bases). The CDR3 is made up of 17 amino acids. CDR1 GTSNPN and CDR2 SVGIG come from the germline V gene (reference sequence). Trimming stripped 1 base from V and 0 bases from J, with 16 bases between. CDR3 protein: CAWSDGQFLYSNQPQHF. CDR3 DNA: TGTGCCTGGAGTGACGGACAGTTCCTCTATAGCAATCAGCCCCAGCATTTT. Full variable domain (outside the CDR3, taken from reference TRBV30 and TRBJ1-5): SQTIHQWPATLVQPVGSPLSLECTVEGTSNPNLYWYRQAAGRGLQLLFYSVGIGQISSEVPQNLSASRPQDRQFILSSKKLLLSDSGFYLCAWSDGQFLYSNQPQHFGDGTRLSIL.

V is TRBV6-5 and J is TRBJ1-2; perhaps TRBD1 as D (6 bases). The CDR3 spans 15 residues. Germline V gives CDR1 MNHEY, CDR2 SVGAGI. Trimming took 0 bases from V and 2 from J, leaving 10 bases between them. CDR3 sequence: CASSYSSGANYGYTF. The CDR3 bases are TGTGCCAGCAGTTACTCGTCAGGGGCCAACTATGGCTACACCTTC.

The rearrangement joins TRBV2 to TRBJ1-1; TRBD1 agrees at 7 bases. The CDR3 runs to 16 residues. Germline V CDR1 and CDR2: SNHLY, FYNNEI. V lost 8 bases and J lost 1; bases outside the gene matches: 13. The CDR3, as DNA: TGTGCCAGCCGTTTGACAGGGCTGGTCGGGAACACTGAAGCTTTCTTT. This gives the protein CASRLTGLVGNTEAFF. Full variable domain (rest looked up from reference TRBV2 and TRBJ1-1): EPEVTQTPSHQVTQMGQEVILRCVPISNHLYFYWYRQILGQKVEFLVSFYNNEISEKSEIFDDQFSVERPDGSNFTLKIRSTKLEDSAMYFCASRLTGLVGNTEAFFGQGTRLTVV.

This clone was observed a single time. The J gene is TRBJ1-2, the V gene TRBV6-2 or TRBV6-3; 8 nucleotides match TRBD1. The germline V gene has CDR1 MNHEY and CDR2 SVGEGT. After removal of 2 bases from V and 9 bases from J, the junction contained 11 bases not matched to a gene. CDR3 length equals 15 residues. CDR3 sequence reads: CASSYQTGVATRYTF. The CDR3 coding sequence is TGTGCCAGCAGTTACCAGACAGGGGTAGCGACCCGCTACACCTTC.

J is TRBJ1-2 and V is TRBV19; D remains unclear. The CDR3 extends over 13 amino acids. Germline CDR1 LNHDA, CDR2 SQIVND (reference sequence). V lost 10 bases to trimming and J lost 4 bases, with 16 bases between them. The chain's CDR3 is CATTGREAYGYTF. For the CDR3, the DNA is TGTGCCACGACTGGGAGGGAGGCCTATGGCTACACCTTC.

The chain recombines TRBV4-1 with TRBJ2-3, with 10 bases lining up with TRBD2. Germline CDR1 and CDR2: MGHRA and YSYEKL. The CDR3 is 17 residues long. V trimming: 0 bases; J trimming: 4 bases; junction bases outside the gene matches: 7. CDR3 sequence reads: CASSQDPRTSGADTQYF. The CDR3, as DNA: TGCGCCAGCAGCCAAGATCCGCGGACTAGCGGCGCAGATACGCAGTATTTT.

The chain employs TRBV6-6 and TRBJ1-5; 8 bases map to TRBD1. Per germline, CDR1 MNHNY and CDR2 SVGAGI (reference sequence). Germline trimming cut 6 bases from V and 6 bases from J; bases unmatched to any gene: 10. CDR3 length: 15 residues. CDR3 DNA sequence: TGTGCCAGCAGGCCGCCCGGACAGGGCAGTCAGCCCCAGCATTTT. Its protein product is CASRPPGQGSQPQHF.

The rearrangement uses TRBV12-3 or TRBV12-4 and TRBJ2-7; D perhaps matches TRBD2 (5 bases). CDR3 size: 13 residues. V gave up 5 bases and J gave up 3 bases, with 11 bases separating them. The CDR3 DNA reads TGTGCCAGCAGTGCTCCCGGGAACTACGAGCAGTACTTC. Protein product: CASSAPGNYEQYF.

This clone was recorded only once. This chain connects TRBV12-3 or TRBV12-4 to TRBJ2-1; D is unclear. The CDR3 loop spans 12 amino acids. Trimming pared 2 bases from V and 10 bases from J, leaving 9 bases between. The CDR3 nucleotides read TGTGCCAGCAGTTTATTAGCTCGGGAGCAGTTCTTC. It translates to CASSLLAREQFF.

The chain recombines TRBV7-2 with TRBJ1-1; D not resolved. Germline assignment: CDR1 SGHTA and CDR2 FQGNSA. This CDR3 is 14 amino acids long. The ends were cut back, 3 bases at V and 3 bases at J, with 11 bases in the middle. The CDR3 DNA reads TGTGCCAGCAGCTTGGACGGGGTATACACTGAAGCTTTCTTT. As protein: CASSLDGVYTEAFF.

The gene calls are TRBV27 and TRBJ2-7; 7 bases are a match to TRBD1. The CDR3 runs 15 residues. Looked up from germline, CDR1 is MNHEY and CDR2 is SMNVEV (reference sequence). The ends lost 3 bases at V and 3 bases at J; junction bases unmatched: 8. The CDR3 nucleotides are TGTGCCAGCAGTTTCAGGGGGAAAGGGGTCTACGAGCAGTACTTC. As protein: CASSFRGKGVYEQYF.

This clone was observed once. J is TRBJ2-7 and V is TRBV3-1 (or the pseudogene TRBV3-2), with a weak D call TRBD2 (6 bases). CDR1 LGHDT and CDR2 YNNKEL come from the germline V gene (reference sequence). The CDR3 has 15 residues. Trimming removed 1 base at V and 1 base at J, with 11 bases between. For the CDR3, the DNA is TGTGCCAGCAGCCAAGGGCTAGCGCCATCCTACGAGCAGTACTTC. Its protein is CASSQGLAPSYEQYF.

The rearrangement uses TRBV5-5 and TRBJ1-5, with unresolved D. The V gene lost 5 bases and the J gene lost 4 bases, with 10 bases spanning the gap. Germline loops: CDR1 SGHKS, CDR2 YYEKEE (reference sequence). This CDR3 has 13 amino acids. The CDR3 bases are TGTGCCAGCAGGCCTAGGGAGAATCAGCCCCAGCATTTT. It yields the protein CASRPRENQPQHF.